Listed below are T cell receptor beta chains from one sample, sequenced in a study of lymphopenia after photon versus proton radiotherapy. Sequencing was performed with immunoSEQ multiplex PCR; in TCRdb, only in-frame clones are kept and a portion is missing. The sample lists tens of thousands of clones; about nine tenths were seen once. The sample was peripheral blood, taken from a patient treated with proton-based radiotherapy. The receptors here all came from a woman in her 70s with pancreatic cancer. Some clones in this sample may be carry-over from other donors' samples. Each CDR3 is given with its conserved first and last residue. D genes are given only for firm matches. The size field is filled for only some rows; it gives once, few, many or a size class.

>TRBV27|NA|TRBJ1-1|NA
CASRTVNTEAFF
TGTGCCAGCCGGACAGTGAACACTGAAGCTTTCTTT
>TRBV30|TRBD1|TRBJ2-2|NA
CAWSRQGGTGELFF
TGTGCCTGGAGTAGACAGGGGGGCACCGGGGAGCTGTTTTTT
>TRBV5-1|TRBD2|TRBJ2-1|NA
CASSLSSLAGGPSYNEQFF
TGCGCCAGCAGCTTGTCTTCGCTAGCGGGAGGGCCGTCCTACAATGAGCAGTTCTTC
>TRBV7-8|NA|TRBJ2-7|once
CASSPYRVFYEQYF
TGTGCCAGCAGCCCCTACAGGGTATTCTACGAGCAGTACTTC
>TRBV7-9|NA|TRBJ1-2|NA
CASSPKGTNYGYTF
TGTGCCAGCAGCCCCAAGGGCACCAACTATGGCTACACCTTC
>TRBV5-4|NA|TRBJ2-7|NA
CASSLAEGYEQYF
TGTGCCAGCAGCTTGGCGGAGGGCTACGAGCAGTACTTC
>TRBV5-1|TRBD1|TRBJ2-1|NA
CASSLEGAKYNEQFF
TGCGCCAGCAGCTTGGAGGGGGCGAAATACAATGAGCAGTTCTTC
>TRBV11-2|NA|TRBJ1-1|once
CASSLGQPNTEAFF
TGTGCCAGCAGCTTGGGGCAGCCGAACACTGAAGCTTTCTTT
>TRBV30|NA|TRBJ2-7|NA
CAWSLGPWEQYF
TGTGCCTGGAGTTTAGGGCCCTGGGAGCAGTACTTC
>TRBV19|NA|TRBJ1-1|once
CASSIDSTKFMNTEAFF
TGTGCCAGTAGTATCGACAGCACAAAGTTCATGAACACTGAAGCTTTCTTT
>TRBV19|NA|TRBJ2-5|NA
CASSKGDGRSGETQYF
TGTGCCAGTAGTAAGGGGGACGGGAGAAGCGGAGAGACCCAGTACTTC
>TRBV28|NA|TRBJ2-7|once
CASSSGASGSYEQYF
TGTGCCAGCAGTTCCGGTGCTTCGGGCTCCTACGAGCAGTACTTC
>TRBV12-5|NA|TRBJ2-1|NA
CASGLSSASQGLYNEQFF
TGTGCTAGTGGTTTGTCCTCCGCCTCGCAGGGACTTTACAATGAGCAGTTCTTC
>TRBV4-1|TRBD2|TRBJ2-2|NA
CASSQGGLTTNTGELFF
TGCGCCAGCAGCCAAGGGGGACTAACCACGAACACCGGGGAGCTGTTTTTT
>TRBV30|NA|TRBJ2-7|NA
CAWRESSHVQYF
TGTGCCTGGAGAGAGTCATCCCACGTGCAGTACTTC
>TRBV18|TRBD2|TRBJ2-7|once
CASSPPGGGVTYEQYF
TGTGCCAGCTCACCCCCCGGCGGGGGGGTTACCTACGAGCAGTACTTC
>TRBV6-6|NA|TRBJ2-3|NA
CASSSGLGTDTQYF
TGTGCCAGCAGTTCAGGACTCGGCACAGATACGCAGTATTTT
>TRBV14|NA|TRBJ2-7|NA
CASNPVPRLTDRGEQYF
TGTGCCAGCAACCCCGTCCCACGGCTCACGGATAGGGGGGAGCAGTACTTC
>TRBV5-4|NA|TRBJ2-3|NA
CASSLEAVDTQYF
TGTGCCAGCAGCCTCGAGGCGGTAGATACGCAGTATTTT
>TRBV5-6|NA|TRBJ1-1|NA
CASSPGEVGEAFF
TGTGCCAGCAGCCCGGGGGAGGTAGGTGAAGCTTTCTTT
>TRBV30|TRBD1|TRBJ1-2|NA
CAWSQIGTGRSGYTF
TGTGCCTGGAGCCAAATCGGGACAGGGCGTAGTGGCTACACCTTC
>TRBV28|NA|TRBJ1-3|NA
CASSIPRGAGNTIYF
TGTGCCAGCAGTATACCCAGGGGCGCCGGAAACACCATATATTTT
>TRBV19|TRBD1|TRBJ1-5|NA
CASSTTLQGHNQPQHF
TGTGCCAGTAGTACAACTTTACAGGGGCACAATCAGCCCCAGCATTTT
>TRBV7-2|NA|TRBJ2-5|NA
CASSLNDGATQYF
TGTGCCAGCAGCTTAAATGACGGTGCGACCCAGTACTTC
>TRBV9|NA|TRBJ2-2|once
CASSVEAGELFF
TGTGCCAGCAGCGTAGAAGCCGGGGAGCTGTTTTTT
>TRBV27|NA|TRBJ2-2|NA
CASSLLGSDTGELFF
TGTGCCAGCAGTTTATTAGGTTCGGACACCGGGGAGCTGTTTTTT
>TRBV7-3|TRBD1|TRBJ2-2|NA
CASSLPLGQGNTGELFF
TGTGCCAGCAGCCTCCCCCTGGGACAGGGGAACACCGGGGAGCTGTTTTTT
>TRBV25-1|TRBD1|TRBJ2-7|NA
CASTPGTDYEQYF
TGTGCCAGCACCCCCGGGACAGACTACGAGCAGTACTTC
>TRBV9|NA|TRBJ2-3|NA
CASSVETTDTQYF
TGTGCCAGCAGCGTAGAGACCACAGATACGCAGTATTTT
>TRBV2|NA|TRBJ2-7|NA
CASKDRAYEQYF
TGTGCCAGCAAGGACAGAGCCTACGAGCAGTACTTC
>TRBV28|NA|TRBJ2-7|NA
CASTPWVAASYEQYF
TGTGCCAGCACCCCATGGGTAGCGGCTTCCTACGAGCAGTACTTC
>TRBV30|NA|TRBJ1-6|NA
CAWSVQWNSPLHF
TGTGCCTGGAGTGTACAGTGGAATTCACCCCTCCACTTT
>TRBV19|NA|TRBJ2-1|NA
CASSSPGGAYEQFF
TGTGCCAGTAGTTCACCGGGTGGGGCCTATGAGCAGTTCTTC
>TRBV7-2|NA|TRBJ1-5|NA
CASSLTDSNQPQHF
TGTGCCAGCAGCTTAACCGATAGCAATCAGCCCCAGCATTTT
>TRBV30|NA|TRBJ1-5|once
CAWSRTANQPQHF
TGTGCCTGGAGTCGGACAGCTAATCAGCCCCAGCATTTT
>TRBV7-8|NA|TRBJ2-5|once
CASRGFVTQIQETQYF
TGTGCCAGCAGGGGGTTTGTTACCCAGATTCAAGAGACCCAGTACTTC
>TRBV30|TRBD2|TRBJ2-1|NA
CAWMPGGLAGNEQFF
TGTGCCTGGATGCCTGGGGGACTAGCGGGAAATGAGCAGTTCTTC